The TCR beta chain described here comes from a study of T-cell memory formation after mild COVID-19 (dated by TCRdb to the early 2020s). With respect to the entire study: TCR sequence clusters from the two donors were largely donor specific. Longitudinal TCRalpha and TCRbeta repertoire sequencing tracked T-cell clones expanding and contracting after mild COVID-19 in a couple of donors. The cohort comprised two young, previously healthy adult volunteers, one female and one male. Here is what the overall study found, with its caveats: Some responding clones were found in pre-infection memory, which suggests that pre-existing cross-reactive memory T cells took part in the SARS-CoV-2 response. Balanced CD4/CD8 phenotypes were observed for clones contracting from day 15 to 85, whereas a bias towards CD4+ was observed for a second wave of clones expanding from day 15 to 37. SARS-CoV-2 specificity of the second-wave clones peaking on day 37 was not confirmed. Contracting CD4+ clones were found mainly in CM and EM memory subsets, while CD8+ clones were enriched in EMRA. The study covered only a couple of mild cases, and larger cohorts including severe cases with pre-infection samples were considered necessary.

Sequencing was performed on an Illumina NovaSeq 6000. Using 5'RACE with constant-segment primers, TCRalpha and TCRbeta cDNA libraries were constructed, with sample barcodes and unique molecular identifiers added in the process. RNA was extracted from every sample with Trizol reagent. Amplification of the libraries took two PCR steps, and the second step added a second sample barcode plus Illumina TruSeq adapters. The libraries were sequenced on an Illumina NovaSeq using 2 x 150 bp paired-end reads. In the paper's pipeline: Demultiplexing of reads and collapsing into UMI-guided consensus sequences were performed with migec v1.2.7. Using mixcr v2.1.11, the UMI consensuses were aligned to TRA and TRB V and J templates and assembled into clonotypes. Clonotypes were classified as expanded or contracted when called significant by both edgeR and NoisET, with noise models trained on biological replicates. For edgeR calls, the thresholds were a false discovery rate-adjusted p below 0.01 and a log2 fold-change of 1. As an exploratory analysis of dynamics, PCA with hierarchical clustering was applied to max-normalized trajectories of the 1000 most abundant clonotypes. Separately sequenced CD4+ and CD8+ repertoires were used to assign the CD4 or CD8 phenotype of responding clones. The raw public data were reprocessed by TCRdb itself: fastp quality trimming at Q25, MiXCR clonotype calling, in-frame beta chains only. For every CDR3 protein sequence, its rows merge into one entry that carries the most common genes and DNA. Here the V and J calls rest on TCRdb's processing, not on the authors' analysis. This sample comprises about 240,000 distinct CDR3 sequences, over 8.5% of them detected only once. The ten largest clones capture around 23% of the sample.

Turning to this clonotype: This receptor's antigen is unknown. No quality values exist for individual bases; no much larger clone is one base distant.

For CDR1 and CDR2, the germline V gene lists SGHVS and FNYEAQ. V sheds 2 bases and J sheds 2 bases, leaving 7 bases between their ends. From cysteine to phenylalanine, the CDR3 is 15 amino acids long. Only the CDR3 part of the read is kept: 45 bases, read in frame from the first base. Ficoll-Paque density gradient centrifugation was used to isolate PBMCs. Sequencing was done on a sample of PBMCs or a T cell subset sorted from them (not recorded which). This chain is built from TRBV7-6 and TRBJ1-6; the D gene cannot be named for sure. The source is a young man who had mild COVID-19 (a few samples of this study predate the infection). The sample titles of this study are shuffled in the database, so cell type and time point are left out; the donor was told from shared clones. The sequenced DNA is TGTGCCAGCAGCTTATCACAGACCTATAATTCACCCCTCCACTTT. This is translated as CASSLSQTYNSPLHF.